These 30 T cell receptor beta chains share one sample of origin, sequenced in a study of blood T cell repertoires in COVID-19. Using immunoSEQ multiplex PCR, the repertoire was profiled, and TCRdb retains in-frame clones only, with some absent. In the table there are a few hundred thousand clones, 80% to 90% of which are singletons. Specimen: PBMCs or T cells enriched from blood (not recorded which). The receptors were gathered from a man between 18 and 35 years old with acute COVID-19.

The chain is built from TRBV4-1 and TRBJ1-5; D not resolved. The V end was cut by 2 bases, the J end by 0 bases, with 11 bases between. This CDR3 comprises 16 residues. Germline V lookup: CDR1 MGHRA, CDR2 YSYEKL. CDR3 in DNA: TGCGCCAGCAGCCAATCCCTCGTTTATAGCAATCAGCCCCAGCATTTT. This translates into CASSQSLVYSNQPQHF.

The V call is TRBV28, the J call TRBJ2-3; 9 positions agree with TRBD2. Per the germline V gene, CDR1 is MDHEN and CDR2 is SYDVKM. CDR3 size: 16 residues. The V gene end was trimmed by 5 bases and the J gene end by 5 bases; junction bases not matched to a gene: 11. The CDR3 DNA follows: TGTGCCAGCAGTACCTCTAGCGGGACCTCCCTAGATACGCAGTATTTT. It codes for CASSTSSGTSLDTQYF.

J is TRBJ1-2 and V is TRBV28, with D hard to call. From germline, CDR1 is MDHEN and CDR2 SYDVKM. The CDR3 totals 12 residues. V dropped 10 bases and J dropped 4 bases, with 13 bases sitting between them. CDR3 DNA sequence: TGTGCCACCAAGTTCGGTATCTATGGCTACACCTTC. It encodes CATKFGIYGYTF.

The chain joins TRBV30 to TRBJ2-1; the match to TRBD2 covers 10 bases. With V trimmed by 2 bases and J by 2 bases, 3 bases remained unmatched. Germline loops: CDR1 GTSNPN, CDR2 SVGIG (reference sequence). The CDR3 sequence is 15 residues long. In DNA form, the CDR3 reads TGTGCCTGGAGTTCCGGGACTAGCGCCTACAATGAGCAGTTCTTC. It specifies CAWSSGTSAYNEQFF.

J is TRBJ2-7 and V is TRBV6-5; the match to TRBD2 covers 12 bases. The CDR3 sequence is 14 residues long. The V segment lost 6 bases and the J segment 3 bases; nucleotides outside the gene matches: 3. Germline V gene sequence: CDR1 MNHEY, CDR2 SVGAGI. The CDR3 coding sequence is TGTGCCAGCAGCCCGGGACTAGCGGGCTACGAGCAGTACTTC. It codes for CASSPGLAGYEQYF.

The chain joins TRBV7-9 to TRBJ1-5, with a weak D call TRBD1 (5 bases). V gave up 1 base and J gave up 2 bases, with 15 bases separating them. Germline CDR1 is SEHNR and CDR2 is FQNEAQ (reference sequence). The CDR3 covers 17 residues. The CDR3 spells CASSLDSFGGGNQPQHF. CDR3 in DNA: TGTGCCAGCAGCTTAGATTCGTTTGGGGGGGGCAATCAGCCCCAGCATTTT.

This chain connects TRBV4-2 to TRBJ2-2, with 11 positions matching TRBD1. The CDR3 contains 15 residues. Germline V lookup: CDR1 LGHNA, CDR2 YNFKEQ. The J segment lost 5 bases and the V segment lost 4 bases, leaving 3 bases of the junction unmatched. As DNA, the CDR3 is TGTGCCAGCAGCCGGGGGACAGGGGGGACCGGGGAGCTGTTTTTT. It encodes CASSRGTGGTGELFF.

V and J are TRBV6-2 or TRBV6-3 and TRBJ2-4, with D possibly matching TRBD1 (6 bases). Trimming took 2 bases from V and 0 from J, leaving 23 bases between them. The CDR3 is 20 residues long. Per germline, CDR1 MNHEY and CDR2 SVGEGT. CDR3 amino acids: CASSYPRTGFGVLAKNIQYF. Here the CDR3 DNA reads TGTGCCAGCAGTTACCCACGAACAGGGTTTGGGGTACTAGCCAAAAACATTCAGTACTTC.

The chain has TRBV5-6 and TRBJ2-7, with D possibly matching TRBD2 (5 bases). Trimming stripped 0 bases from V and 2 bases from J, with 12 bases between. CDR1 SGHDT and CDR2 YYEEEE come from the germline V gene. This CDR3 region has 15 residues. The CDR3 DNA reads as TGTGCCAGCAGCTTGGCGCGGGTTATAACCTACGAGCAGTACTTC. Protein product: CASSLARVITYEQYF.

The V call is TRBV18, the J call TRBJ2-3, with 8 bases fitting TRBD2. The junction had 3 bases not matched to a gene; V was cut back by 5 bases and J by 2 bases. The CDR3 consists of 14 residues. Germline V CDR1 and CDR2: KGHSH, LQKENI. The DNA of the CDR3 is TGTGCCAGCTCAAAAGCGGGAGTCACAGATACGCAGTATTTT. Translated, it gives CASSKAGVTDTQYF.

The V gene is TRBV29-1, the J gene TRBJ2-7, with TRBD2 matching 10 bases. After removal of 4 bases from V and 2 bases from J, the junction contained 5 bases not matched to a gene. The CDR3 has 14 amino acids. Per the germline V gene, CDR1 is SQVTM and CDR2 is ANQGSEA. The CDR3 sequence: CSVGLAGQTYEQYF. The CDR3 DNA follows: TGCAGCGTTGGACTAGCGGGTCAAACCTACGAGCAGTACTTC.

The V gene is TRBV2, the J gene TRBJ1-1; D not resolved. The CDR3 length is 14 residues. Looked up from germline, CDR1 is SNHLY and CDR2 is FYNNEI. Trimming cost V 6 bases and J 6 bases, with 17 bases left between them. The CDR3 DNA is TGTGCCAGCAGAGAGGGCGGAACCGTTGCTGAAGCTTTCTTT. It encodes CASREGGTVAEAFF.

CDR3: CASSQGQYQPQHF. CDR3 coding DNA: TGTGCCAGCAGCCAAGGACAGTATCAGCCCCAGCATTTT. The V call is TRBV14, the J call TRBJ1-5; maybe TRBD1 (5 bases). Per germline, CDR1 SGHDN and CDR2 FVKESK. The V gene lost 1 base and the J gene lost 5 bases, with 6 bases spanning the gap. The CDR3 loop spans 13 amino acids.

For the CDR3, the DNA is TGCGCCAGCAGCCAAGATGACACCGCCTACGAGCAGTACTTC. It is translated as CASSQDDTAYEQYF. The chain combines TRBV4-1 with TRBJ2-7; D uncertain. Germline V gene data show CDR1 as MGHRA and CDR2 as YSYEKL. This CDR3 is 14 amino acids long. Trimming removed 0 bases from V and 2 bases from J, with 8 bases in between.

This chain joins TRBV7-2 and TRBJ1-2, with TRBD1 identical over 7 bases. This CDR3 spans 14 amino acids. Germline CDR1 and CDR2: SGHTA and FQGNSA. J was trimmed by 4 bases and V by 6 bases; bases with no gene match: 8. The CDR3 region is CASSRGPESYGYTF. The CDR3 DNA follows: TGTGCCAGCAGTAGGGGGCCGGAGTCCTATGGCTACACCTTC. Using reference TRBV7-2 and TRBJ1-2 for the parts outside the CDR3, the full variable domain is GAGVSQSPSNKVTEKGKDVELRCDPISGHTALYWYRQSLGQGLEFLIYFQGNSAPDKSGLPSDRFSAERTGGSVSTLTIQRTQQEDSAVYLCASSRGPESYGYTFGSGTRLTVV.

The chain recombines TRBV2 with TRBJ1-5, with 7 bases that match TRBD1. The CDR3 is 15 residues long. Germline lookup yields CDR1 SNHLY and CDR2 FYNNEI. Trimming removed 5 bases from V and 6 bases from J; junction bases left unmatched: 10. CDR3 protein: CASSKDRTSGQPQHF. The CDR3 DNA is TGTGCCAGCAGTAAGGACAGGACTAGCGGTCAGCCCCAGCATTTT.

V and J are TRBV7-3 and TRBJ2-5; tentatively, D is TRBD2 (5 bases). CDR1 is SGHTA and CDR2 is FQGTGA in the germline V gene. The CDR3 has 13 residues. Trimming stripped 2 bases from V and 2 bases from J, with 6 bases between. CDR3 coding DNA: TGTGCCAGCAGCTTACGGGAACAAGAGACCCAGTACTTC. This codes for CASSLREQETQYF.

A remark on this clone: Other DNA sequences in the same sample also yield this CDR3. The chain uses TRBV29-1 and TRBJ2-1, with D hard to call. Trimming stripped 3 bases from V and 7 bases from J, with 13 bases between. The CDR3 spans 13 residues. Germline CDR1 reads SQVTM; CDR2 reads ANQGSEA. In DNA form, the CDR3 reads TGCAGCGTTGACCTAGGAAGTGGGAATGAGCAGTTCTTC. Translation: CSVDLGSGNEQFF.

The rearrangement links TRBV7-2 to TRBJ2-7; 7 nucleotides align to TRBD1. The CDR3 sequence is 15 residues long. V shed 3 bases and J 1 base; nucleotides not matched to a gene: 6. Germline-derived CDR1 and CDR2 are SGHTA and FQGNSA. CDR3 bases: TGTGCCAGCAGCTTCGACAGGGATTGGTCCTACGAGCAGTACTTC. This encodes CASSFDRDWSYEQYF.

This sequence joins TRBV19 and TRBJ2-7, with TRBD2 matching over 10 bases. J was trimmed by 6 bases and V by 3 bases; bases with no gene match: 5. CDR3 length equals 14 residues. CDR1 is LNHDA and CDR2 is SQIVND in the germline V gene (reference sequence). This chain's CDR3 is CASSIGRTSGEQYF. The CDR3 DNA sequence: TGTGCCAGTAGTATTGGGCGGACTAGCGGCGAGCAGTACTTC.

The chain employs TRBV5-1 and TRBJ2-2, with D perhaps matching TRBD2 (7 bases). V was cut by 1 base and J by 6 bases, with 13 bases left in between. CDR1 is SGHRS and CDR2 is YFSETQ in the germline V gene. The CDR3 is 15 amino acids. The CDR3 nucleotides are TGCGCCAGCAGCTTGTTCCAGGGGAGGGCCGGGGAGCTGTTTTTT. Protein product: CASSLFQGRAGELFF.

The chain is built from TRBV4-2 and TRBJ2-1, with TRBD2 matching over 12 bases. V gave up 0 bases and J gave up 8 bases; unmatched junction bases: 5. The CDR3 has 16 residues. Per the germline V gene, CDR1 is LGHNA and CDR2 is YNFKEQ. The CDR3 sequence: CASSQDLAGGPHEQFF. For the CDR3, the DNA is TGTGCCAGCAGCCAAGACCTAGCGGGAGGGCCCCATGAGCAGTTCTTC.

This sequence joins TRBV4-3 and TRBJ2-3, with a tentative D call TRBD2 (6 bases). The CDR3 covers 18 residues. From germline, CDR1 is LGHNA and CDR2 YSLEER. Trimming removed 0 bases at V and 1 base at J, with 17 bases between. CDR3 DNA: TGCGCCAGCAGCCAAGATCGGGAAGGGACTTCACGCACAGATACGCAGTATTTT. It specifies CASSQDREGTSRTDTQYF.

The chain links TRBV28 to TRBJ1-5; unclear D gene. V was clipped by 5 bases and J by 5 bases, with 4 bases between them. The CDR3 runs 11 residues. CDR1 is MDHEN and CDR2 is SYDVKM in the germline V gene. The CDR3 loop is CASSTHQPQHF. In nucleotides, the CDR3 is TGTGCCAGCAGTACTCATCAGCCCCAGCATTTT. The full variable domain, rest sourced from reference TRBV28 and TRBJ1-5, is DVKVTQSSRYLVKRTGEKVFLECVQDMDHENMFWYRQDPGLGLRLIYFSYDVKMKEKGDIPEGYSVSREKKERFSLILESASTNQTSMYLCASSTHQPQHFGDGTRLSIL.

CDR3 protein: CASRTTFQGSGELFF. The CDR3 DNA reads TGTGCCAGCAGGACGACCTTCCAGGGAAGCGGGGAGCTGTTTTTT. This chain uses TRBV28 with TRBJ2-2, with a weak D call TRBD1 (5 bases). The V end lost 6 bases, the J end lost 7 bases, and 18 bases lay between the germline ends. The CDR3 loop spans 15 amino acids. From germline, CDR1 is MDHEN and CDR2 SYDVKM.

The chain employs TRBV7-9 and TRBJ2-3; D may be TRBD2 (5 bases). The CDR3 totals 13 residues. Trimming cost V 4 bases and J 5 bases, with 10 bases left between them. The V gene's germline CDR1 is SEHNR and CDR2 FQNEAQ (reference sequence). The CDR3: CASSSPRGDTQYF. CDR3 nucleotides: TGTGCCAGCAGCTCCCCCCGGGGAGATACGCAGTATTTT.

This chain links TRBV7-9 with TRBJ2-5; TRBD2 is a possible D gene (7 bases). The V and J ends lost 4 bases and 5 bases respectively, with 17 bases between them. Germline CDR1 reads SEHNR; CDR2 reads FQNEAQ (reference sequence). The CDR3 contains 15 residues. The CDR3 is CASSWEGGLMETQYF. The CDR3 DNA is TGTGCCAGCAGCTGGGAGGGGGGCTTGATGGAGACCCAGTACTTC. Full variable domain (remainder filled in from reference TRBV7-9 and TRBJ2-5): DTGVSQNPRHKITKRGQNVTFRCDPISEHNRLYWYRQTLGQGPEFLTYFQNEAQLEKSRLLSDRFSAERPKGSFSTLEIQRTEQGDSAMYLCASSWEGGLMETQYFGPGTRLLVL.

The chain is built from TRBV28 and TRBJ2-7; the match to TRBD2 covers 7 bases. This CDR3 comprises 13 residues. In germline, CDR1 is MDHEN, CDR2 SYDVKM. The V segment lost 4 bases and the J segment 2 bases; nucleotides outside the gene matches: 2. In nucleotides, the CDR3 is TGTGCCAGCAGTTCGGGGACTACCTACGAGCAGTACTTC. Protein: CASSSGTTYEQYF.

The V gene is TRBV13, the J gene TRBJ1-2; TRBD1 might be the D (6 bases). CDR1 and CDR2 (germline): PRHDT, FYEKMQ (reference sequence). The CDR3 is made up of 15 amino acids. V lost 4 bases and J lost 2, with 14 bases in between. The CDR3 is CASSSPGHPNYGYTF. In DNA form, the CDR3 reads TGTGCCAGCAGCTCCCCGGGACACCCGAACTATGGCTACACCTTC.

The rearrangement links TRBV19 to TRBJ1-2; TRBD1 might be the D (6 bases). Germline-derived CDR1 and CDR2 are LNHDA and SQIVND (reference sequence). The CDR3 is made up of 11 amino acids. The V end was cut by 4 bases, the J end by 6 bases, with 6 bases between. The CDR3 reads CASSTGDGYTF. The CDR3 DNA reads TGTGCCAGTAGTACAGGGGATGGCTACACCTTC.